These T cell receptor beta chains were read from a single sample in a study of cytomegalovirus exposure and HLA in healthy donors. The data were produced by immunoSEQ multiplex PCR, yet TCRdb's version contains in-frame clones alone and is incomplete. The data show more than 110,000 clones, around 70% seen once. The sequencing input was PBMCs. The receptors stem from a woman aged 25 to 45 in good health and CMV-seronegative. Each CDR3 is given with its conserved first and last residue. D genes are given only for firm matches. Size is stated for part of the rows, as once, few or many counts, or as a class when the clone is expanded.

clone_size	v_call	j_call	d_call	cdr3_nt	cdr3_aa
NA	TRBV6-6	TRBJ2-3	TRBD2	TGTGCCAGCAGTCGTAGCGGGAGGGCCGAGGCAGATACGCAGTATTTT	CASSRSGRAEADTQYF
NA	TRBV7-2	TRBJ2-5	TRBD2	TGTGCCAGCAGCTGGAGAAGCGGGAGGGGGGGAGAGACCCAGTACTTC	CASSWRSGRGGETQYF
NA	TRBV28	TRBJ2-7	NA	TGTGCCAGCGGAGGACGCCTGGGCGAGCAGTACTTC	CASGGRLGEQYF
NA	TRBV7-9	TRBJ1-4	NA	TGTGCCAGCAGCTACAGGGACAATGAAAAACTGTTTTTT	CASSYRDNEKLFF
NA	TRBV29-1	TRBJ2-7	TRBD2	TGCAGCGTTGAACGGTTAAAGCGGGAGTGGCAGCCCTACGAGCAGTACTTC	CSVERLKREWQPYEQYF
NA	TRBV11-2	TRBJ2-1	TRBD1	TGTGCCAGCAGCGTGGACAGGAGAGAGCACAATGAGCAGTTCTTC	CASSVDRREHNEQFF
NA	TRBV7-2	TRBJ2-2	TRBD1	TGTGCCAGCAGCCTAAGGACAGGCGAAACCGGGGAGCTGTTTTTT	CASSLRTGETGELFF
NA	TRBV18	TRBJ1-2	NA	TGTGCCAGCTCACCACAGTCCAGGCCCCGTAACTATGGCTACACCTTC	CASSPQSRPRNYGYTF
NA	TRBV2	TRBJ1-6	TRBD1	TGTGCCAGCAGTCTCCGGGACAGGGGGGGGTCACCCCTCCACTTT	CASSLRDRGGSPLHF
few	TRBV5-1	TRBJ2-1	TRBD2	TGCGCCAGCAGCTTAACTAGCGGGGGGACGTACAATGAGCAGTTCTTC	CASSLTSGGTYNEQFF
NA	TRBV5-6	TRBJ2-1	TRBD2	TGTGCCAGCAGCTGGGTTAGCGGGGTATCCTACAATGAGCAGTTCTTC	CASSWVSGVSYNEQFF
NA	TRBV2	TRBJ1-1	NA	TGTGCCAGCACAGAGGGGGGGACTGAAGCTTTCTTT	CASTEGGTEAFF
NA	TRBV7-2	TRBJ2-7	TRBD2	TGTGCCAGCAGCTTAGGGACTAGCGACCTCTACGAGCAGTACTTC	CASSLGTSDLYEQYF
NA	TRBV19	TRBJ1-4	NA	TGTGCCAGTAGTATAAGAGGGAATGAAAAACTGTTTTTT	CASSIRGNEKLFF
NA	TRBV5-1	TRBJ1-5	TRBD1	TGCGCCAGCAGCCCGACAGGGGAGAGCGTACAGCCCCAGCATTTT	CASSPTGESVQPQHF
NA	TRBV6-5	TRBJ2-1	NA	TGTGCCAGCAGTTACGAAGCGGGTTCCTACAATGAGCAGTTCTTC	CASSYEAGSYNEQFF
NA	TRBV19	TRBJ2-2	TRBD1	TGTGCCAGTAGTATTCGGGACAGGGCAGCCGGGGAGCTGTTTTTT	CASSIRDRAAGELFF
NA	TRBV18	TRBJ2-7	NA	TGTGCCAGCTCACCACCTAGCAGGGCCTACGAGCAGTACTTC	CASSPPSRAYEQYF
NA	TRBV6-5	TRBJ2-2	TRBD2	TGTGCCAGCAGTTACGTGCCGGGGGGCACCGGGGAGCTGTTTTTT	CASSYVPGGTGELFF
NA	TRBV2	TRBJ2-3	TRBD2	TGTGCCAGTGTGACGGGGGGTGTCACAGATACGCAGTATTTT	CASVTGGVTDTQYF
NA	TRBV18	TRBJ2-7	NA	TGTGCCAGCTCACAGACTAGAAATTACGAGCAGTACTTC	CASSQTRNYEQYF
NA	TRBV6-1	TRBJ1-2	TRBD1	TGTGCCAGCATCCTACAGGGGGGGAACTATGGCTACACCTTC	CASILQGGNYGYTF
NA	TRBV5-1	TRBJ1-5	TRBD1	TGCGCCAGCAGCTTGGGACCTAGGACAGGGAACACTCAGCCCCAGCATTTT	CASSLGPRTGNTQPQHF
NA	TRBV18	TRBJ2-1	TRBD2	TGTGCCAGCTCACCAGTCTCTTCAGCGGGGAACTACAATGAGCAGTTCTTC	CASSPVSSAGNYNEQFF
NA	TRBV7-9	TRBJ2-2	NA	TGTGCCAGCCTGGCCTCGGCGGCGAACACCGGGGAGCTGTTTTTT	CASLASAANTGELFF
NA	TRBV9	TRBJ1-3	NA	TGTGCCAGCAGCGTAGGACGCCAGGTGGCTGGAAACACCATATATTTT	CASSVGRQVAGNTIYF
NA	TRBV5-1	TRBJ2-3	TRBD2	TGCGCCAGCTCGCGGCTAGCGGACACAGATACGCAGTATTTT	CASSRLADTDTQYF
NA	TRBV9	TRBJ1-4	NA	TGTGCCAGCAGCGTAGCCCCAACAGGGTCGGATGAAAAACTGTTTTTT	CASSVAPTGSDEKLFF
NA	TRBV11-2	TRBJ2-7	NA	TGTGCCAGCAGCTCCATCCGGGACACAACTTCCTACGAGCAGTACTTC	CASSSIRDTTSYEQYF
once	TRBV7-7	TRBJ1-5	TRBD1	TGTGCTAGCACCGGACAGGGCGATCAGCCCCAGCATTTT	CASTGQGDQPQHF
NA	TRBV10-3	TRBJ2-7	NA	TGTGCCATCAGTGTGGGCGTCACTAGGGAGCAGTACTTC	CAISVGVTREQYF
NA	TRBV16	TRBJ2-7	NA	TGTGCCAGCAGCCAATTTCGGGGTTGGGAGCAGTACTTC	CASSQFRGWEQYF
NA	TRBV18	TRBJ1-5	TRBD1	TGTGCCAGCTCAGCTACAGGGGGAGGAGGGGAGCCCCAGCATTTT	CASSATGGGGEPQHF
NA	TRBV7-2	TRBJ2-3	TRBD2	TGTGCCAGCAGCTTGTCTAGCGGGGCGGATACGCAGTATTTT	CASSLSSGADTQYF
NA	TRBV21-1	TRBJ1-2	NA	TGTGCCAGAGAAGCCGCGATTAACTATGGCTACACCTTC	CAREAAINYGYTF
NA	TRBV28	TRBJ2-2	NA	TGTGCCAGCAGTCCGGGACAGAACACCGGGGAGCTGTTTTTT	CASSPGQNTGELFF
few	TRBV7-2	TRBJ2-6	TRBD1	TGTGCCAGCAGCTTAGTGGGGACAGGGGCTGCCGGGGCCAACGTCCTGACTTTC	CASSLVGTGAAGANVLTF
NA	TRBV5-1	TRBJ1-6	NA	TGCGCCAGCAGCTTGGGGCACGGGACACTGAATTCACCCCTCCACTTT	CASSLGHGTLNSPLHF
NA	TRBV10-3	TRBJ1-5	NA	TGTGCCATCAGCCCACAGGGCTCCAATCAGCCCCAGCATTTT	CAISPQGSNQPQHF
few	TRBV5-1	TRBJ1-1	NA	TGCGCCAGCAGCAGGGATACGAGCCACCGGGGAACTGAAGCTTTCTTT	CASSRDTSHRGTEAFF
few	TRBV9	TRBJ2-7	TRBD2	TGTGCCAGCAGCCCCTCTGGGGGGGGTTACTACGAGCAGTACTTC	CASSPSGGGYYEQYF
NA	TRBV28	TRBJ2-2	NA	TGTGCCAGCAGTCCGCGACAGGGACTGGGCACCGGGGAGCTGTTTTTT	CASSPRQGLGTGELFF
NA	TRBV5-1	TRBJ1-1	NA	TGCGCCAGCAGCTTGGACGGTCCTGAAGCTTTCTTT	CASSLDGPEAFF
NA	TRBV9	TRBJ2-3	NA	TGTGCCAGCAGCGTAGGCCCAGAACATACAGATACGCAGTATTTT	CASSVGPEHTDTQYF
NA	TRBV27	TRBJ2-1	TRBD2	TGTGCCAGCAGTTCCTTGCAACTAGCGGGAGTTCCCCTTGAGCAGTTCTTC	CASSSLQLAGVPLEQFF
NA	TRBV29-1	TRBJ1-1	TRBD1	TGCACGGGGCAGGGGGGGAACACTGAAGCTTTCTTT	CTGQGGNTEAFF
few	TRBV9	TRBJ1-4	TRBD1	TGTGCCAGCACCTTGCCTGCGAGACAGGGGAATTGCTGTCTGTTTTTT	CASTLPARQGNCCLFF
NA	TRBV28	TRBJ1-1	NA	TGTGCCAGCAGTTCGCCCTCAGGGGACACTGAAGCTTTCTTT	CASSSPSGDTEAFF